Presented here are 7 T cell receptor beta chains from one specimen sequenced in a study of blood T cell repertoires in COVID-19 (dated by TCRdb to 2020 to 2022). The library was obtained by the immunoSEQ multiplex PCR assay. The immuneACCESS repertoire file appears here via TCRdb, limited to in-frame rearrangements. These files lack a portion of the clones; in checked studies, under half of the deficit traces to unresolved V genes, and the cause of the others is not known. Present in this sample are some 290,000 clones, less than 90% of which were seen just once. Together, the top ten hold about 4.5% of the sample. Sequencing used peripheral blood. These receptors were taken from a man in his fifties or sixties who had recovered from COVID-19.

The genes are TRBV29-1 and TRBJ2-2, with 12 bases matching TRBD1. The CDR3 spans 17 residues. J was trimmed by 2 bases and V by 1 base; bases with no gene match: 5. Looked up from germline, CDR1 is SQVTM and CDR2 is ANQGSEA. The CDR3 loop reads CSVEARGQGANTGELFF. The CDR3 DNA reads TGCAGCGTTGAAGCCCGGGGACAGGGGGCTAACACCGGGGAGCTGTTTTTT.

The chain joins TRBV11-2 to TRBJ2-7, with 7 nucleotides matching TRBD1. Germline V gene lookup returns CDR1 SGHAT and CDR2 FQNNGV. J gave up 3 bases and V 2 bases, and 1 base lay outside the gene matches. This CDR3 is built from 13 residues. The CDR3, as DNA: TGTGCCAGCAGCTTAAGGGACAGCTACGAGCAGTACTTC. This sequence encodes CASSLRDSYEQYF.

The chain recombines TRBV5-6 with TRBJ2-1; weak D call: TRBD2 (6 bases). CDR1 is SGHDT and CDR2 is YYEEEE in the germline V gene. This CDR3 has 14 amino acids. V lost 2 bases to trimming and J lost 6 bases, with 12 bases between them. CDR3 bases: TGTGCCAGCAGCTTCGGGGGAGGTGGCAATGAGCAGTTCTTC. It is translated as CASSFGGGGNEQFF.

This CDR3 reads CASVSRGQGTEAFF. The CDR3 region has the DNA TGTGCCAGCGTCTCCAGGGGGCAGGGCACTGAAGCTTTCTTT. The chain recombines TRBV6-5 with TRBJ1-1, with 8 bases identical to TRBD1. V gave up 8 bases and J gave up 4 bases; unmatched junction bases: 9. The V gene's germline CDR1 is MNHEY and CDR2 SVGAGI. The CDR3 runs to 14 residues.

This chain links TRBV29-1 with TRBJ2-3, with a weak D call TRBD1 (6 bases). From germline, CDR1 is SQVTM and CDR2 ANQGSEA. The CDR3 has 14 residues. The V end was cut by 1 base, the J end by 2 bases, with 10 bases between. The CDR3 region is CSVEVWDNTDTQYF. The CDR3 DNA is TGCAGCGTTGAAGTGTGGGACAACACAGATACGCAGTATTTT.

The V call is TRBV9, the J call TRBJ2-2; 11 positions agree with TRBD1. Germline loops: CDR1 SGDLS, CDR2 YYNGEE. The CDR3 length is 15 residues. With 3 bases clipped from V and 4 bases from J, the junction kept 2 bases outside the gene matches. CDR3 sequence (DNA): TGTGCCAGCAGCGGGGGACAGGGGGGCACCGGGGAGCTGTTTTTT. Residues: CASSGGQGGTGELFF.

The chain links TRBV29-1 to TRBJ2-5; D is perhaps TRBD2 (5 bases). The CDR3 sequence is 12 residues long. V was cut by 7 bases and J by 2 bases, with 11 bases left in between. The germline V gene has CDR1 SQVTM and CDR2 ANQGSEA. As DNA, the CDR3 is TGCAGCGGGCAGACTACACAAGAGACCCAGTACTTC. Its protein product is CSGQTTQETQYF. The full variable domain, rest sourced from reference TRBV29-1 and TRBJ2-5, is SAVISQKPSRDICQRGTSLTIQCQVDSQVTMMFWYRQQPGQSLTLIATANQGSEATYESGFVIDKFPISRPNLTFSTLTVSNMSPEDSSIYLCSGQTTQETQYFGPGTRLLVL.